This entry is about one T cell receptor (beta chain). The antigen remains unidentified. The length of the CDR3 is 15 residues. V lost 0 bases, J lost 3 bases, and 3 bases stayed unmatched. Germline loops: CDR1 SGHDN, CDR2 FVKESK. Primers for the PCR totalled 60 Vbeta and 13 Jbeta. The repertoire was sequenced with immunoSEQ multiplex PCR; TCRdb's copy has only in-frame clones and lacks some. The top ten clones hold 1% to 1.5% of a sample with 200,000 to 250,000 clones, more than 75% of them seen once. These data originate in a study of cytomegalovirus exposure and HLA in healthy donors. Study-level points and caveats: A later analysis reportedly found fewer N-insertions in an Asian-associated ancestry cluster than the roughly 680-donor mean.

The chain carries TRBV14 and TRBJ2-3; 7 bases are shared with TRBD2. The source of this sequence is a human donor in good health. The sequenced material came from PBMCs. The CDR3 loop reads CASSQDSGGTDTQYF. For the CDR3, the DNA is TGTGCCAGCAGCCAAGATTCCGGGGGGACAGATACGCAGTATTTT.